The clone carrying this T cell receptor beta chain was seen a handful of times. Its antigen is not identified. This sample is drawn from a study of cytomegalovirus exposure and HLA in healthy donors. Overall study findings and caveats: TCR beta chain V- and J-gene trimming was linked, in a later analysis, to a missense variant in DCLRE1C.

PCR used 60 Vbeta primers and 13 Jbeta primers. This table comes from immunoSEQ multiplex PCR, and its TCRdb copy is limited to in-frame clones, with some not included. The table has about 82,000 clones, 10% seen once; the top ten hold approximately 23%. The sequencing sample was made of PBMCs. The TCR originated in a man aged 60 to 69 in good health and CMV-seropositive.

The CDR3 protein is CASSESLGTITNEKLFF. CDR3 coding DNA: TGCGCCAGCAGTGAGTCGCTCGGGACAATAACTAATGAAAAACTGTTTTTT. V is TRBV10-2 and J is TRBJ1-4, with D tentatively TRBD1 (6 bases). The V gene lost 0 bases and the J gene lost 1 base, with 12 bases spanning the gap. Germline CDR1 and CDR2: WSHSY and SAAADI. The CDR3 has 17 residues.